The 15 T cell receptor beta chains below all came from one sample that was sequenced in a study of T cells in women clearing cervical HPV infection. Only in-frame clones appear in the TCRdb table, and some are missing; sequencing was by immunoSEQ multiplex PCR. The table lists 25,000 to 30,000 clones. Sequences were obtained from blood buffy coat. The receptors originated from a woman aged 18 to 75 with a cervical HPV16 infection that either progressed to CIN3+ or cleared (not recorded which).

As to this clone: The read terminates 3 residues before the CDR3 end, so the remaining end is supplied by the germline J gene. The J gene is TRBJ2-3, the V gene TRBV7-3; 8 positions match TRBD1. This CDR3 is built from 14 residues. Germline CDR1 is SGHTA and CDR2 is FQGTGA. The covered CDR3 bases are TGTGCCAGCAGCCCCAAAGCTGACAGGGGAGCG. It translates to CASSPKADRGA. The whole CDR3 protein is CASSPKADRGAQYF.

To note about this clone: The read halts 3 residues ahead of the CDR3 end, with the missing end drawn from the germline J gene. The chain joins TRBV7-2 to TRBJ2-1; possibly TRBD1 or TRBD2 for D (5 bases each). CDR3 length: 15 residues. Trimming took 5 bases from V and 6 from J, leaving 17 bases between them. Germline values: CDR1 SGHTA, CDR2 FQGNSA. CDR3 amino acids: CASSPARGASNEQFF. The sequenced CDR3 bases are TGTGCCAGCAGCCCCGCTCGAGGGGCAAGCAATGAG. The full variable domain, rest sourced from reference TRBV7-2 and TRBJ2-1, is GAGVSQSPSNKVTEKGKDVELRCDPISGHTALYWYRQSLGQGLEFLIYFQGNSAPDKSGLPSDRFSAERTGGSVSTLTIQRTQQEDSAVYLCASSPARGASNEQFFGPGTRLTVL.

As concerns this clone: The observed sequence ends 3 residues before the CDR3 terminus, with the missing tail filled in from the germline J gene. This chain links TRBV7-6 with TRBJ2-2; 10 positions match TRBD2. Germline V gene sequence: CDR1 SGHVS, CDR2 FNYEAQ. Trimming cost V 4 bases and J 7 bases; bases outside gene matches: 12. This CDR3 has 17 residues. CDR3 protein: CASSSSPGLAYGGELFF. Incomplete CDR3 DNA: TGTGCCAGCAGCTCCTCACCGGGACTAGCGTATGGCGGGGAG.

Points on this clone: The CDR3 goes on 3 residues after the read ends, and that part is filled in from the germline J gene. The chain joins TRBV10-3 to TRBJ2-2, with TRBD1 identical over 11 bases. With V trimmed by 2 bases and J by 4 bases, 6 bases remained unmatched. The CDR3 is 17 amino acids. Germline loops: CDR1 ENHRY, CDR2 SYGVKD. This CDR3 reads CAISEPRTGGLTGELFF. The part of the CDR3 DNA that was read is TGTGCCATCAGTGAGCCGCGGACAGGGGGCCTCACCGGGGAG.

A remark on this clone: The observed sequence ends 3 residues before the CDR3 terminus, with the missing tail filled in from the germline J gene. The chain uses TRBV13 and TRBJ1-1; D gene ambiguous. Germline CDR1 and CDR2: PRHDT and FYEKMQ (reference sequence). The CDR3 is 12 amino acids. Trimming left V 4 bases short and J 4 bases short, with 7 bases between. CDR3 bases read: TGTGCCAGCAGCTCCCAGTCCACTGAA. This encodes CASSSQSTE. Given in full, the CDR3 is CASSSQSTEAFF. Together with reference TRBV13 and TRBJ1-1, the CDR3 gives the full variable domain: AAGVIQSPRHLIKEKRETATLKCYPIPRHDTVYWYQQGPGQDPQFLISFYEKMQSDKGSIPDRFSAQQFSDYHSELNMSSLELGDSALYFCASSSQSTEAFFGQGTRLTVV.

This clone is medium-sized by frequency. Read sequence stops 3 residues before the CDR3 end, and the germline J gene provides the missing end. This chain uses TRBV4-2 with TRBJ2-7, with 12 bases identical to TRBD2. Germline-derived CDR1 and CDR2 are LGHNA and YNFKEQ. Trimming at V came to 0 bases and at J to 4 bases, leaving 1 base not matched to a gene. This CDR3 contains 15 residues. The CDR3 loop is CASSQDLAGGYEQYF. The sequenced CDR3 bases are TGTGCCAGCAGCCAAGACCTAGCGGGGGGGTACGAG.

Notes on this clone: The read terminates 3 residues ahead of where the CDR3 ends, so the germline J gene completes it. The V call is TRBV6-2 or TRBV6-3, the J call TRBJ2-2; 11 bases align to TRBD2. Trimming took 6 bases from V and 4 from J; bases not matched to a gene: 4. The length of the CDR3 is 15 residues. Germline CDR1 reads MNHEY; CDR2 reads SVGEGT. The CDR3 is CASRLAGGVTGELFF. The DNA read from the CDR3 is TGTGCCAGCAGATTAGCGGGGGGGGTCACCGGGGAG.

Details on this clone: The CDR3 is cut off 3 residues early in the read; its end comes from the germline J gene. The chain links TRBV6-1 to TRBJ2-7, with D tentatively TRBD2 (6 bases). The CDR3 totals 12 residues. V shed 3 bases and J shed 5 bases, with 8 bases lying between them. Looked up from germline, CDR1 is MNHNS and CDR2 is SASEGT. This chain's CDR3 is CASSDVADEQYF. Partial CDR3 DNA: TGTGCCAGCAGTGATGTAGCGGACGAG.

Of note for this clone: The read terminates 3 residues ahead of where the CDR3 ends, so the germline J gene completes it. The J gene is TRBJ1-6, the V gene TRBV27; D not resolved. CDR1 and CDR2 (germline): MNHEY, SMNVEV (reference sequence). V dropped 0 bases and J dropped 7 bases, with 7 bases sitting between them. The CDR3 is 14 residues long. CDR3 residues: CASSLSGSNSPLHF. The sequenced CDR3 bases are TGTGCCAGCAGTTTATCGGGCTCGAATTCACCC.

About this clone: The read terminates 3 residues before the CDR3 end, so the remaining end is supplied by the germline J gene. The chain employs TRBV5-5 and TRBJ2-7; the match to TRBD2 covers 9 bases. Germline V lookup: CDR1 SGHKS, CDR2 YYEKEE (reference sequence). The J segment lost 2 bases and the V segment lost 6 bases, leaving 9 bases of the junction unmatched. This CDR3 spans 15 amino acids. CDR3 in amino acids: CASTRSGGLTYEQYF. Partial CDR3 DNA: TGTGCCAGCACCCGTAGCGGGGGCCTTACCTACGAG. Based on the CDR3 plus reference TRBV5-5 and TRBJ2-7, the full variable domain is DAGVTQSPTHLIKTRGQQVTLRCSPISGHKSVSWYQQVLGQGPQFIFQYYEKEERGRGNFPDRFSARQFPNYSSELNVNALLLGDSALYLCASTRSGGLTYEQYFGPGTRLTVT.

For this clone: The read ends 3 residues early relative to the CDR3; the germline J gene fills the gap. This sequence joins TRBV29-1 and TRBJ2-7; perhaps TRBD2 as D (6 bases). This CDR3 region has 16 residues. V lost 3 bases and J 2 bases, leaving 20 bases between the germline ends. Per germline, CDR1 SQVTM and CDR2 ANQGSEA. Partial CDR3 DNA: TGCAGCGTTGACCAACTACGCGGGGTCAGCCCCTACGAG. Amino acids: CSVDQLRGVSPYE. The whole CDR3 sequence reads CSVDQLRGVSPYEQYF.

Regarding this clone: One end of the junction varies from germline; a read error may be responsible. The CDR3 protein is CASSQDLDSSYNSPLHF. The CDR3 bases that were read are TGCGCCAGCAGCCAAGATCTCGATAGCTCCTATAATTCACCC. V and J are TRBV4-2 and TRBJ1-6; D is unclear. The read gets to within 3 residues of the CDR3 end, and the germline J gene fills in the rest. CDR1 is LGHNA and CDR2 is YNFKEQ in the germline V gene. This CDR3 has 17 amino acids.

A note on this clone: The CDR3 end is not reached by the read, which stops 3 residues before it; the germline J gene fills it in. The V and J genes are TRBV4-2 and TRBJ2-1; 9 bases line up with TRBD2. This CDR3 is built from 13 residues. V shed 11 bases, J shed 4 bases, and the junction held 6 bases outside the gene matches. Germline loops: CDR1 LGHNA, CDR2 YNFKEQ. The CDR3 reads CAVGLAGYNEQFF. CDR3 DNA (partial): TGTGCCGTTGGTCTAGCGGGGTACAATGAG.

The CDR3 spells CASSEQWGGSFGNQPQHF. The DNA read from the CDR3 is TGTGCCAGCAGTGAACAATGGGGGGGGTCCTTCGGCAATCAGCCC. The chain links TRBV2 to TRBJ1-5, with TRBD1 as a possible D gene (5 bases). The CDR3 is cut off 3 residues early in the read; its end comes from the germline J gene. CDR1 and CDR2 from the germline V gene are SNHLY and FYNNEI. The CDR3 loop spans 18 amino acids. Trimming pared 2 bases from V and 2 bases from J, leaving 19 bases between.

As concerns this clone: The read ends 3 residues early relative to the CDR3; the germline J gene fills the gap. The V gene is TRBV10-3, the J gene TRBJ1-4; no clear D gene. This CDR3 is 15 amino acids long. The V end lost 3 bases, the J end lost 3 bases, and 11 bases lay between the germline ends. Germline V gene data show CDR1 as ENHRY and CDR2 as SYGVKD. CDR3: CAISELKGSNEKLFF. Partial CDR3 DNA: TGTGCCATCAGTGAATTAAAAGGGTCTAATGAAAAA.